Listed here are 26 T cell receptor beta chains from one sample, sequenced in a study of cytomegalovirus exposure and HLA in healthy donors. Primers for the PCR totalled 60 Vbeta and 13 Jbeta. Using immunoSEQ multiplex PCR, the repertoire was profiled, and TCRdb retains in-frame clones only, with some absent. The table lists some 130,000 clones, over 60% of them singletons. The specimen was PBMCs. These receptor sequences come from a male donor in good health and CMV-seropositive.

The gene calls are TRBV20-1 and TRBJ2-1; D is ambiguous. This CDR3 has 9 residues. V dropped 1 base and J dropped 14 bases, with 6 bases sitting between them. Germline CDR1 reads DFQATT; CDR2 reads SNEGSKA (reference sequence). The CDR3 loop reads CSARVSEFF. CDR3 nucleotides: TGCAGTGCTAGAGTCTCGGAGTTCTTC.

The V gene is TRBV5-4, the J gene TRBJ2-1; D might be TRBD2 (6 bases). V was pared by 5 bases and J by 4 bases, with 10 bases between. The CDR3 is 13 amino acids. Germline V gives CDR1 SGHNT, CDR2 YYREEE (reference sequence). CDR3: CASSSGTYNEQFF. The CDR3 DNA sequence: TGTGCCAGCAGTTCCGGGACTTACAATGAGCAGTTCTTC.

Only a few counts were recorded for this clone. The chain joins TRBV6-5 to TRBJ2-3; 7 nucleotides line up with TRBD1. Trimming at V came to 8 bases and at J to 1 base, leaving 6 bases not matched to a gene. The germline V gene has CDR1 MNHEY and CDR2 SVGAGI. The CDR3 runs to 14 residues. In nucleotides, the CDR3 is TGTGCCAGCGCCCGCGGACAGGGCACAGATACGCAGTATTTT. Translating gives CASARGQGTDTQYF.

This clone was counted only a few times. The chain has TRBV13 and TRBJ2-7, with 13 bases aligning to TRBD2. The CDR3 extends over 15 amino acids. V lost 6 bases and J lost 3; bases outside the gene matches: 5. CDR1 is PRHDT, CDR2 FYEKMQ, per germline (reference sequence). The CDR3 DNA follows: TGTGCCAGCAGACTAGCGGGAGGGCCTCTCTACGAGCAGTACTTC. Translating it yields CASRLAGGPLYEQYF.

The J gene is TRBJ2-5, the V gene TRBV7-9; the match to TRBD2 covers 10 bases. The CDR3 is 17 amino acids. The germline gives CDR1 SEHNR, CDR2 FQNEAQ (reference sequence). The V segment lost 5 bases and the J segment 4 bases; nucleotides outside the gene matches: 13. CDR3 protein: CASSGRGASGSAETQYF. The DNA of the CDR3 is TGTGCCAGCAGCGGCCGGGGTGCTAGCGGGAGTGCAGAGACCCAGTACTTC.

This clone was seen only a few times. CDR3: CASSPQQGSTEAFF. Written as DNA, the CDR3 is TGTGCCAGCAGCCCACAACAGGGGTCCACTGAAGCTTTCTTT. This rearrangement joins TRBV7-2 to TRBJ1-1, with TRBD1 identical over 7 bases. V dropped 5 bases and J dropped 4; count of bases not matched to a gene: 7. The germline gives CDR1 SGHTA, CDR2 FQGNSA. The length of the CDR3 is 14 residues. Together with reference TRBV7-2 and TRBJ1-1, the CDR3 gives the full variable domain: GAGVSQSPSNKVTEKGKDVELRCDPISGHTALYWYRQSLGQGLEFLIYFQGNSAPDKSGLPSDRFSAERTGGSVSTLTIQRTQQEDSAVYLCASSPQQGSTEAFFGQGTRLTVV.

The rearrangement uses TRBV30 and TRBJ1-2; TRBD1 might be the D (5 bases). CDR1 is GTSNPN and CDR2 is SVGIG in the germline V gene (reference sequence). The V end lost 7 bases, the J end lost 0 bases, and 12 bases lay between the germline ends. This CDR3 has 13 amino acids. CDR3 region: CASGQLTNYGYTF. Written as DNA, the CDR3 is TGTGCCTCCGGACAACTAACTAACTATGGCTACACCTTC. The full variable domain, in which reference TRBV30 and TRBJ1-2 provide the parts outside the CDR3, is SQTIHQWPATLVQPVGSPLSLECTVEGTSNPNLYWYRQAAGRGLQLLFYSVGIGQISSEVPQNLSASRPQDRQFILSSKKLLLSDSGFYLCASGQLTNYGYTFGSGTRLTVV.

The chain joins TRBV7-9 to TRBJ2-1, with TRBD2 matching 9 bases. V shed 5 bases and J 9 bases; nucleotides not matched to a gene: 11. The CDR3 is made up of 15 amino acids. CDR1 SEHNR and CDR2 FQNEAQ come from the germline V gene (reference sequence). CDR3 in DNA: TGTGCCAGCAGCAGCTGGAGGGCGGGGGGGGGTGAGCAGTTCTTC. This encodes CASSSWRAGGGEQFF.

The J gene is TRBJ1-6, the V gene TRBV7-6; D call uncertain. Trimming shortened V by 1 base and J by 11 bases, and 15 bases separated the two germline ends. This CDR3 is built from 15 residues. CDR1 and CDR2 from the germline V gene are SGHVS and FNYEAQ. This CDR3 is CASSLGRAPGAPLHF. CDR3 DNA: TGTGCCAGCAGCTTAGGGAGGGCTCCCGGGGCACCCCTCCACTTT.

This chain joins TRBV19 and TRBJ2-7; 7 bases fit TRBD2. Germline V gene data show CDR1 as LNHDA and CDR2 as SQIVND (reference sequence). V dropped 1 base and J dropped 3; count of bases not matched to a gene: 3. The length of the CDR3 is 14 residues. The CDR3 DNA follows: TGTGCCAGTAGTATAGGGACTAGATACTACGAGCAGTACTTC. Translating gives CASSIGTRYYEQYF.

This chain links TRBV2 with TRBJ1-5; the D is unclear. Looked up from germline, CDR1 is SNHLY and CDR2 is FYNNEI. V was cut by 4 bases and J by 0 bases, with 7 bases left in between. The CDR3 spans 14 residues. The chain's CDR3 is CASSGLVSNQPQHF. The CDR3 DNA is TGTGCCAGCAGTGGACTGGTTAGCAATCAGCCCCAGCATTTT.

The V and J genes are TRBV5-1 and TRBJ2-5; 12 bases fit TRBD2. CDR1 is SGHRS, CDR2 YFSETQ, per germline. This CDR3 is built from 16 residues. Trimming at V came to 3 bases and at J to 2 bases, leaving 5 bases not matched to a gene. The CDR3 DNA follows: TGCGCCAGCAGCTCCCGACTAGCGGGGGTACAAGAGACCCAGTACTTC. Its translation is CASSSRLAGVQETQYF.

The V call is TRBV7-8, the J call TRBJ2-7, with TRBD1 identical over 8 bases. The CDR3 contains 13 residues. V shed 5 bases, J shed 3 bases, and the junction held 3 bases outside the gene matches. Germline CDR1 SGHVS, CDR2 FQNEAQ. The CDR3 DNA reads as TGTGCCAGCAGCCCGGGGACAGGCTACGAGCAGTACTTC. It specifies CASSPGTGYEQYF.

The chain is built from TRBV27 and TRBJ2-7, with TRBD2 matching over 8 bases. CDR3 length: 12 residues. Germline assignment: CDR1 MNHEY and CDR2 SMNVEV (reference sequence). After removal of 10 bases from V and 7 bases from J, the junction contained 9 bases not matched to a gene. CDR3 sequence: CATGEREREQYF. For the CDR3, the DNA is TGTGCCACGGGGGAGCGGGAGCGGGAGCAGTACTTC.

The J gene is TRBJ1-3, the V gene TRBV28; 8 nucleotides agree with TRBD1. Trimming removed 5 bases from V and 3 bases from J; junction bases left unmatched: 6. Germline loops: CDR1 MDHEN, CDR2 SYDVKM. The CDR3 runs to 15 residues. The CDR3 loop is CASSPHDRGGNTIYF. The CDR3, as DNA: TGTGCCAGCAGTCCTCACGACAGGGGTGGAAACACCATATATTTT.

This chain joins TRBV27 and TRBJ2-7; D perhaps matches TRBD2 (7 bases). This CDR3 has 14 amino acids. V dropped 6 bases and J dropped 4 bases, with 16 bases sitting between them. Germline CDR1 reads MNHEY; CDR2 reads SMNVEV (reference sequence). The CDR3 reads CASRYRGAQYEQYF. The CDR3 region has the DNA TGTGCCAGCAGGTATCGGGGGGCGCAATACGAGCAGTACTTC.

The chain has TRBV9 and TRBJ2-2; 10 nucleotides agree with TRBD1. The CDR3 totals 17 residues. The trim removed 0 bases at V and 3 bases at J, leaving 5 bases unmatched. CDR1 is SGDLS and CDR2 is YYNGEE in the germline V gene. CDR3: CASSVATGGAYTGELFF. The CDR3 bases are TGTGCCAGCAGCGTAGCGACAGGGGGCGCGTACACCGGGGAGCTGTTTTTT.

The gene calls are TRBV5-1 and TRBJ1-1; the D is unclear. Trimming shortened V by 4 bases and J by 4 bases, and 17 bases separated the two germline ends. This CDR3 spans 15 amino acids. CDR1 and CDR2 from the germline V gene are SGHRS and YFSETQ. DNA for the CDR3: TGCGCCAGCAGCCCGTTCGGTTCTCCTGGCACTGAAGCTTTCTTT. It specifies CASSPFGSPGTEAFF. Full variable domain (outside the CDR3, taken from reference TRBV5-1 and TRBJ1-1): KAGVTQTPRYLIKTRGQQVTLSCSPISGHRSVSWYQQTPGQGLQFLFEYFSETQRNKGNFPGRFSGRQFSNSRSEMNVSTLELGDSALYLCASSPFGSPGTEAFFGQGTRLTVV.

V gene TRBV11-3 combines with J gene TRBJ2-2; 7 nucleotides agree with TRBD1. With V trimmed by 3 bases and J by 6 bases, 1 base remained unmatched. Germline V lookup: CDR1 SGHNT, CDR2 YENEEA. CDR3 length: 13 amino acids. In nucleotides, the CDR3 is TGTGCCAGCAGCTTTGACAGGGCCGGGGAGCTGTTTTTT. This sequence encodes CASSFDRAGELFF.

This CDR3 reads CASSHQRGQDLAKNIQYF. The CDR3 DNA reads TGTGCCAGCAGCCATCAACGCGGGCAGGACCTAGCCAAAAACATTCAGTACTTC. This rearrangement joins TRBV5-6 to TRBJ2-4; D may be TRBD2 (5 bases). The CDR3 is 18 residues long. Germline V gives CDR1 SGHDT, CDR2 YYEEEE. V lost 4 bases and J lost 0, with 20 bases in between. The variable domain in full, completed from reference TRBV5-6 and TRBJ2-4, reads DAGVTQSPTHLIKTRGQQVTLRCSPKSGHDTVSWYQQALGQGPQFIFQYYEEEERQRGNFPDRFSGHQFPNYSSELNVNALLLGDSALYLCASSHQRGQDLAKNIQYFGAGTRLSVL.

This clone has a handful of counts. The DNA of the CDR3 is TGTGCCAGCAGTGAGAACGGGGACACCTCCTACGAGCAGTACTTC. Amino acids: CASSENGDTSYEQYF. J is TRBJ2-7 and V is TRBV2, with a weak D call TRBD1 (6 bases). The CDR3 spans 15 residues. Germline CDR1 and CDR2: SNHLY and FYNNEI. Between the trimmed V and J ends, which lost 3 bases and 0 bases, there was a span of 12 bases.

The gene calls are TRBV5-4 and TRBJ2-2, with 8 bases aligning to TRBD2. V lost 4 bases, J lost 7 bases, and 9 bases stayed unmatched. This CDR3 region has 15 residues. Germline V gene lookup returns CDR1 SGHNT and CDR2 YYREEE (reference sequence). CDR3 nucleotide sequence: TGTGCCAGCAGCCCAGGACTAGCTATAGGCGGGGAGCTGTTTTTT. This sequence encodes CASSPGLAIGGELFF.

The rearrangement uses TRBV28 and TRBJ1-1; D uncertain. The V end lost 4 bases, the J end lost 1 base, and 10 bases lay between the germline ends. The length of the CDR3 is 14 residues. Germline lookup yields CDR1 MDHEN and CDR2 SYDVKM. The CDR3 region is CASSWRFRNTEAFF. The CDR3 DNA reads TGTGCCAGCAGTTGGAGGTTCCGGAACACTGAAGCTTTCTTT.

This chain connects TRBV6-5 to TRBJ2-5; TRBD1 might be the D (6 bases). The V gene lost 4 bases and the J gene lost 1 base, with 10 bases spanning the gap. CDR1 and CDR2 from the germline V gene are MNHEY and SVGAGI. The CDR3 consists of 14 residues. The CDR3: CASSWSQGQETQYF. In nucleotides, the CDR3 is TGTGCCAGCAGTTGGTCACAGGGCCAAGAGACCCAGTACTTC.

This clone showed up just a few times. This chain joins TRBV9 and TRBJ1-6; TRBD1 matches at 8 bases. V was clipped by 1 base and J by 7 bases; unmatched bases: 4. This CDR3 region has 15 residues. Germline CDR1 reads SGDLS; CDR2 reads YYNGEE. CDR3 sequence reads: CASSVSGQANSPLHF. The CDR3 DNA reads TGTGCCAGCAGCGTATCGGGACAGGCAAATTCACCCCTCCACTTT.

V and J are TRBV13 and TRBJ1-2; TRBD1 matches at 9 bases. The CDR3 has 14 amino acids. After removal of 5 bases from V and 5 bases from J, the junction contained 6 bases not matched to a gene. Germline V gene data show CDR1 as PRHDT and CDR2 as FYEKMQ (reference sequence). The CDR3 sequence is CASSQPGQGYGYTF. DNA of the CDR3: TGTGCCAGCAGCCAACCGGGACAGGGTTATGGCTACACCTTC.